These 22 T cell receptor beta chains were sequenced from one sample in a study of T-cell reconstitution after alpha-beta-depleted transplantation in children. The TCRbeta library incorporated unique molecular identifiers. TCRdb processed the PCR reads anew with MiXCR; each CDR3 protein has one entry. The sample includes around 450,000 distinct CDR3 sequences, over 40% seen only once; the top ten take roughly a quarter. The sequencing used PBMCs, collected before TCRalphabeta/CD19-depleted stem cell transplant. Every receptor here comes from a girl aged 2 to 9 with aplastic anemia, due to receive a stem cell transplant.

This clonotype was seen only a few times. The gene calls are TRBV27 and TRBJ2-3; perhaps TRBD1 as D (5 bases). Germline V gene sequence: CDR1 MNHEY, CDR2 SMNVEV (reference sequence). With 4 bases removed from V and 5 bases from J, the gap between germline ends came to 13 bases. The CDR3 extends over 14 amino acids. CDR3 coding DNA: TGTGCCAGCAGTTCCATCTTGACAGAAGATACGCAGTATTTT. This translates into CASSSILTEDTQYF.

This chain uses TRBV20-1 with TRBJ2-1; D not certain. V was cut by 3 bases and J by 4 bases, with 10 bases left in between. Germline V gene lookup returns CDR1 DFQATT and CDR2 SNEGSKA (reference sequence). The CDR3 runs to 13 residues. The chain's CDR3 is CSASRPSYNEQFF. Here the CDR3 DNA reads TGCAGTGCTAGTCGACCATCATACAATGAGCAGTTCTTC.

This chain uses TRBV6-1 with TRBJ2-7; TRBD1 is a possible D gene (5 bases). Germline V CDR1 and CDR2: MNHNS, SASEGT. CDR3 length equals 13 residues. The V end lost 1 base, the J end lost 12 bases, and 16 bases lay between the germline ends. The CDR3 DNA is TGTGCCAGCAGTGAAGGCTATGGGGCAGCAGGGTACTTC. Translation gives CASSEGYGAAGYF.

This clonotype has ten or more counts. The J gene is TRBJ1-3, the V gene TRBV7-2; D remains unclear. V was shortened by 7 bases and J by 3 bases, with 4 bases between the two germline ends. CDR3 length: 11 amino acids. Germline CDR1 reads SGHTA; CDR2 reads FQGNSA. In nucleotides, the CDR3 is TGTGCCAGCACCCTTGGAAACACCATATATTTT. This translates into CASTLGNTIYF.

As regards this clonotype: The junction departs from the called germline gene at one end, perhaps through a read error. V usage is TRBV6-5 and J usage is TRBJ1-5, with D unclear. This CDR3 has 14 amino acids. From germline, CDR1 is MNHEY and CDR2 SVGAGI. For the CDR3, the DNA is TGTACCAGCAGTTACTCGGCAGCCTCACAGCCCCAGCATTTT. It is translated as CTSSYSAASQPQHF.

On this clonotype: At one boundary the junction diverges from the germline segment, which might be a read error. The chain carries TRBV9 and TRBJ2-4; D not resolved. The V gene's germline CDR1 is SGDLS and CDR2 YYNGEE. CDR3 size: 14 residues. The CDR3 nucleotides read TGTCCCAGCAGCGCCGCCCCGGGTCCGAACATTCAGTACTTC. Protein: CPSSAAPGPNIQYF.

This clonotype occurred a few times. V and J are TRBV12-3 or TRBV12-4 and TRBJ2-7, with a tentative D call TRBD2 (7 bases). The CDR3 consists of 14 residues. V lost 7 bases, J lost 4 bases, and 17 bases lay in between. The CDR3 coding sequence is TGTGCCAGCACCCCGGGGGGCCCCTGGTACGAGCAGTACTTC. The encoded protein is CASTPGGPWYEQYF.

This sequence joins TRBV6-1 and TRBJ2-7; D may be TRBD2 (6 bases). V lost 8 bases to trimming and J lost 4 bases, with 12 bases between them. The CDR3 length is 12 residues. Germline loops: CDR1 MNHNS, CDR2 SASEGT. CDR3 DNA sequence: TGTGCCAGCGGTCCGGGGGAGTACGAGCAGTACTTC. Amino acid sequence: CASGPGEYEQYF.

This clonotype came up a few times. The V and J genes are TRBV19 and TRBJ1-4; the match to TRBD1 covers 9 bases. The CDR3 totals 14 residues. With V trimmed by 8 bases and J by 8 bases, 9 bases remained unmatched. Germline V gives CDR1 LNHDA, CDR2 SQIVND (reference sequence). The CDR3 protein is CASQSGQGSEKLFF. CDR3 nucleotides: TGTGCCAGTCAGTCGGGACAGGGATCGGAAAAACTGTTTTTT. Full variable domain (outside the CDR3, taken from reference TRBV19 and TRBJ1-4): DGGITQSPKYLFRKEGQNVTLSCEQNLNHDAMYWYRQDPGQGLRLIYYSQIVNDFQKGDIAEGYSVSREKKESFPLTVTSAQKNPTAFYLCASQSGQGSEKLFFGSGTQLSVL.

At least ten counts were recorded for this clonotype. The V and J genes are TRBV5-1 and TRBJ2-1; 9 positions match TRBD2. CDR3 length: 15 amino acids. V gave up 4 bases and J gave up 5 bases; unmatched junction bases: 7. The germline V gene has CDR1 SGHRS and CDR2 YFSETQ. The CDR3 region is CASSPGTSLNNEQFF. The CDR3, as DNA: TGCGCCAGCAGCCCAGGGACTAGCTTAAACAATGAGCAGTTCTTC.

The chain employs TRBV7-9 and TRBJ2-2, with a possible D match to TRBD2 (5 bases). CDR1 is SEHNR and CDR2 is FQNEAQ in the germline V gene (reference sequence). V was cut by 5 bases and J by 4 bases, with 11 bases left in between. The CDR3 has 14 residues. The CDR3 DNA reads TGTGCCAGCAGCCCCCTGGGGAGCACCGGGGAGCTGTTTTTT. This translates into CASSPLGSTGELFF.

J is TRBJ2-5 and V is TRBV5-6; no clear D gene. The CDR3 consists of 14 residues. V was trimmed by 4 bases and J by 1 base, leaving 11 bases between them. CDR1 SGHDT and CDR2 YYEEEE come from the germline V gene. The CDR3 region is CASSRRRPQETQYF. The CDR3 DNA sequence: TGTGCCAGCAGCCGCCGACGGCCCCAAGAGACCCAGTACTTC. The whole variable domain, remainder taken from reference TRBV5-6 and TRBJ2-5, is DAGVTQSPTHLIKTRGQQVTLRCSPKSGHDTVSWYQQALGQGPQFIFQYYEEEERQRGNFPDRFSGHQFPNYSSELNVNALLLGDSALYLCASSRRRPQETQYFGPGTRLLVL.

This clonotype has at least ten counts. The chain joins TRBV29-1 to TRBJ1-1; tentatively, D is TRBD1 (5 bases). This CDR3 has 12 residues. Trimming took off 2 bases at V and 1 base at J, with 5 bases between the two ends. Germline lookup yields CDR1 SQVTM and CDR2 ANQGSEA. The CDR3 DNA reads as TGCAGCGTTGAAAGGGGGAACACTGAAGCTTTCTTT. Amino acids: CSVERGNTEAFF.

The gene calls are TRBV7-9 and TRBJ2-5; 8 nucleotides align to TRBD2. Germline CDR1 reads SEHNR; CDR2 reads FQNEAQ (reference sequence). The ends lost 4 bases at V and 5 bases at J; junction bases unmatched: 12. The CDR3 has 16 amino acids. DNA for the CDR3: TGTGCCAGCAGCTCCGACGGGACTAGTGGTGTGGAGACCCAGTACTTC. Its translation is CASSSDGTSGVETQYF.

This clonotype was counted ten times or more. The chain carries TRBV29-1 and TRBJ2-1; 8 bases line up with TRBD2. V lost 6 bases, J lost 0 bases, and 10 bases stayed unmatched. The CDR3 spans 16 residues. The germline CDR1 and CDR2 sequences are SQVTM and ANQGSEA. The CDR3 bases are TGCAGCGTCCAAGGACTAGCTGAGAGCTCCTACAATGAGCAGTTCTTC. Protein sequence: CSVQGLAESSYNEQFF.

This clonotype has only a few counts. This chain joins TRBV7-9 and TRBJ2-7; D remains unclear. Germline values: CDR1 SEHNR, CDR2 FQNEAQ (reference sequence). The CDR3 totals 14 residues. V gave up 4 bases and J gave up 6 bases, with 16 bases separating them. The CDR3 sequence: CASSSFITESEQYF. The CDR3 DNA sequence: TGTGCCAGCAGCTCCTTTATAACCGAGTCCGAGCAGTACTTC.

This clonotype was recorded a few times. The CDR3 spells CSARDLGTSGMVETQYF. The DNA for the CDR3 is TGCAGTGCTAGAGATCTGGGGACTAGCGGGATGGTAGAGACCCAGTACTTC. This chain connects TRBV20-1 to TRBJ2-5, with 13 bases lining up with TRBD2. There are 17 residues in the CDR3. Germline V gene data show CDR1 as DFQATT and CDR2 as SNEGSKA (reference sequence). J gave up 4 bases and V 0 bases, and 8 bases lay outside the gene matches.

The chain combines TRBV7-2 with TRBJ2-1; D gene ambiguous. Per the germline V gene, CDR1 is SGHTA and CDR2 is FQGNSA. The CDR3 has 14 amino acids. Trimming pared 3 bases from V and 8 bases from J, leaving 14 bases between. The CDR3: CASSLGPSAHEQFF. The CDR3 DNA reads TGTGCCAGCAGCTTGGGCCCATCAGCCCATGAGCAGTTCTTC.

J is TRBJ1-1 and V is TRBV29-1, with 10 nucleotides matching TRBD1. V lost 4 bases to trimming and J lost 2 bases; unmatched junction nucleotides: 13. Germline CDR1 SQVTM, CDR2 ANQGSEA. CDR3 size: 17 residues. The CDR3 is CSVVGIDRGLINTEAFF. The CDR3 nucleotides are TGCAGCGTTGTGGGAATCGACAGGGGGCTTATAAACACTGAAGCTTTCTTT.

This clonotype was observed many times. The chain recombines TRBV4-3 with TRBJ1-2; no clear D gene. The length of the CDR3 is 14 residues. Per the germline V gene, CDR1 is LGHNA and CDR2 is YSLEER. The V gene lost 4 bases and the J gene lost 8 bases, with 17 bases spanning the gap. Here the CDR3 DNA reads TGCGCCAGCAGCCTGGACTGGGGATCGATCGGCTACACCTTC. Translated: CASSLDWGSIGYTF.

This clonotype was observed many times. This sequence joins TRBV29-1 and TRBJ2-7; D is perhaps TRBD2 (6 bases). V was clipped by 6 bases and J by 2 bases, with 14 bases between them. Germline values: CDR1 SQVTM, CDR2 ANQGSEA. This CDR3 comprises 13 residues. This CDR3 reads CSVPGLSPYEQYF. CDR3 bases: TGCAGCGTACCGGGACTTTCACCCTACGAGCAGTACTTC.

Of note for this clonotype: This may come from a read error, since a much larger clone is one base off. The V gene is TRBV7-2, the J gene TRBJ1-2; D uncertain. The V and J ends lost 6 bases and 12 bases respectively, with 14 bases between them. CDR3 length equals 11 residues. The germline V gene has CDR1 SGHTA and CDR2 FQGNSA. The CDR3 region is CASSPLRGDTF. Written as DNA, the CDR3 is TGTGCCAGCAGTCCTCTCCGAGGCGACACCTTC.